The clone carrying this T cell receptor beta chain was detected ten times or more. What it recognizes is unknown. This record belongs to a study of response to subunit inactivated influenza vaccine. Findings of the study overall: It was the authors' suggestion that each seasonal influenza vaccination recruits few new T cells.

The CDR3 is 17 residues long. The V gene's germline CDR1 is SGHRS and CDR2 YFSETQ. V was cut by 3 bases and J by 0 bases, with 18 bases left in between. From the RT-PCR reads, TCRdb called clonotypes with MiXCR, one entry per CDR3 protein. The sample lists more than 400,000 distinct CDR3 sequences; 6.5% to 8% were seen once. This rearrangement joins TRBV5-1 to TRBJ1-1, with D hard to call. Sequenced material: PBMCs from blood, taken 23 months after vaccination. The clonotype comes from a man in his fifties or sixties who received an inactivated influenza vaccine. CDR3 sequence: CASSYKDPESMNTEAFF. For the CDR3, the DNA is TGCGCCAGCAGCTATAAGGATCCTGAGAGCATGAACACTGAAGCTTTCTTT.